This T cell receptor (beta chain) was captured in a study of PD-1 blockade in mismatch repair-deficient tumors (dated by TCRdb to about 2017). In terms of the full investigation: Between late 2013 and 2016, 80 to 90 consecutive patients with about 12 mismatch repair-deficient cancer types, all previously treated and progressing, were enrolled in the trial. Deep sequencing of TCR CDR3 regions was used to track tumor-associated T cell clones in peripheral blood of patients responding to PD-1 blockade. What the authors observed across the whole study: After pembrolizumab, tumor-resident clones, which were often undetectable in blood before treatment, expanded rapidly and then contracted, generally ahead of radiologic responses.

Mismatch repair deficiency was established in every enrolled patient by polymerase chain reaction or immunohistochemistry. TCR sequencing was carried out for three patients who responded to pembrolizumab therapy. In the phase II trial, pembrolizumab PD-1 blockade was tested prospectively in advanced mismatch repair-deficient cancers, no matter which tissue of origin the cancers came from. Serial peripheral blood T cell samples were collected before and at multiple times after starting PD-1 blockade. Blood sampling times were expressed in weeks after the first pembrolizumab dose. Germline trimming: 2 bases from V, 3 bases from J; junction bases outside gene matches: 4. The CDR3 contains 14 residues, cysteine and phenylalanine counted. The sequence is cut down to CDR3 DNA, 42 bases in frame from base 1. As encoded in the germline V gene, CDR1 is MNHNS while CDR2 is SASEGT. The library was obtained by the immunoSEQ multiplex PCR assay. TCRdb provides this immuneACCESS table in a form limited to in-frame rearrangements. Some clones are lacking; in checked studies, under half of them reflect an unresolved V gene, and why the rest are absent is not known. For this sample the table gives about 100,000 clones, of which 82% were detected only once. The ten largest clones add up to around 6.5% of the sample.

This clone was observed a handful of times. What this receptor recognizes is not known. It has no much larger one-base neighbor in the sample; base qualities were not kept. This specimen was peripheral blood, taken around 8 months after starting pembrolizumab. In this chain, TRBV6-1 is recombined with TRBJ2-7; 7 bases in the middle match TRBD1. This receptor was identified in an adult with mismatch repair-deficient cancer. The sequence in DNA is TGTGCCAGCAGTGAAAAGGGACAGAGCTACGAGCAGTACTTC. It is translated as CASSEKGQSYEQYF.